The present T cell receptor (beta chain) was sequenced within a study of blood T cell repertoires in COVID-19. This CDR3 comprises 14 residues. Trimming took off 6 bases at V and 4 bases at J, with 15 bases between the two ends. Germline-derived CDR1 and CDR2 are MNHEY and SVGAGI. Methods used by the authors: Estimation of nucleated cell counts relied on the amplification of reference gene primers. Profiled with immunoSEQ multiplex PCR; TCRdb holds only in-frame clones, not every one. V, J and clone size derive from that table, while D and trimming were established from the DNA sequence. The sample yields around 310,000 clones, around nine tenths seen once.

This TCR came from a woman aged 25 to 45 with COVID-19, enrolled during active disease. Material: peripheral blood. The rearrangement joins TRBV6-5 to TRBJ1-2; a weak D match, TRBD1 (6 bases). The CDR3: CASRSDRELYGYTF. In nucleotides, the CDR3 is TGTGCCAGCAGATCGGACAGAGAACTCTATGGCTACACCTTC.